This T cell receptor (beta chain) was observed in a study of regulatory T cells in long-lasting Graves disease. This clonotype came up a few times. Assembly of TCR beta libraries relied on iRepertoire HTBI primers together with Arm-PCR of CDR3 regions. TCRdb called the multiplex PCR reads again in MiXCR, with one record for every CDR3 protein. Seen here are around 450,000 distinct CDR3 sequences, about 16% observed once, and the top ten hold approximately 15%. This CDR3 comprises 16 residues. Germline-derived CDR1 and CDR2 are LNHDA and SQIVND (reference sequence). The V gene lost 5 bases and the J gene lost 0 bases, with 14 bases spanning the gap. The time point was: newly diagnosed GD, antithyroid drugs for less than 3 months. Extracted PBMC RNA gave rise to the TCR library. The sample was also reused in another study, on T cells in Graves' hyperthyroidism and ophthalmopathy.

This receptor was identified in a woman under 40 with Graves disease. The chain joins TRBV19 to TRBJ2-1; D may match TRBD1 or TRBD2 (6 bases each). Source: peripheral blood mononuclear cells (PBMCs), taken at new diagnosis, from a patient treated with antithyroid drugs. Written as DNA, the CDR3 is TGTGCCAGTAGTTGGGGGGCAACTAGCTCCTACAATGAGCAGTTCTTC. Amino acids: CASSWGATSSYNEQFF.